Sequencing of this T cell receptor beta chain was carried out in a study of T cell changes during pregnancy in multiple sclerosis. The CDR3 has 15 amino acids. Trimming left V 5 bases short and J 4 bases short, with 15 bases between. Looked up from germline, CDR1 is LNHNV and CDR2 is YYDKDF (reference sequence). Sequencing used immunoSEQ multiplex PCR; TCRdb keeps in-frame clones, though not all of them. In the table there are some 12,000 clones, 85% to 90% of which are singletons. This clonotype was sampled from a female donor in good health, enrolled as a control in a pregnancy study. The source was CD8+ T cells from peripheral blood mononuclear cells, collected in the second trimester of pregnancy. The genes are TRBV15 and TRBJ1-5; weak D call: TRBD1 (5 bases). The CDR3: CATSAGQGRNQPQHF. CDR3 DNA: TGTGCCACCAGCGCCGGGCAGGGCAGAAATCAGCCCCAGCATTTT. Full variable domain (missing parts from reference TRBV15 and TRBJ1-5): DAMVIQNPRYQVTQFGKPVTLSCSQTLNHNVMYWYQQKSSQAPKLLFHYYDKDFNNEADTPDNFQSRRPNTSFCFLDIRSPGLGDTAMYLCATSAGQGRNQPQHFGDGTRLSIL.